These 24 T cell receptor beta chains were sequenced from one sample in a study of blood T cells in healthy people across ages. Primers used in a second PCR of roughly 6 to 11 cycles were a sample-barcoded 5' primer and a J-beta primer mix. MiXCR, applied by TCRdb to the 5' RACE reads, yields one record per CDR3 protein. The sample records 850,000 to 1,300,000 distinct CDR3 sequences, over 35% being singletons. The sequenced sample was blood. The receptors shown here come from a woman aged 60 to 75 in good health.

This clonotype was seen a few times. This chain links TRBV20-1 with TRBJ1-2, with D possibly TRBD1 on 5 matching bases. Deletions cut 1 base from V and 4 bases from J, with 10 bases between. Germline assignment: CDR1 DFQATT and CDR2 SNEGSKA (reference sequence). CDR3 length: 13 residues. This CDR3 reads CSARGGTSYGYTF. The CDR3 DNA reads as TGCAGTGCTAGAGGAGGGACGTCCTATGGCTACACCTTC.

The J gene is TRBJ1-3, the V gene TRBV9; 8 nucleotides match TRBD1. V lost 4 bases and J lost 4; bases outside the gene matches: 7. CDR1 is SGDLS, CDR2 YYNGEE, per germline. This CDR3 spans 15 amino acids. The CDR3 sequence: CASSKTGASGNTIYF. As DNA, the CDR3 is TGTGCCAGCAGCAAGACAGGGGCCTCCGGAAACACCATATATTTT.

CDR3 sequence reads: CASSLPGAGVADTQYF. CDR3 nucleotides: TGTGCCAGCAGCTTACCCGGAGCGGGAGTGGCAGATACGCAGTATTTT. V and J are TRBV7-9 and TRBJ2-3, with 8 bases lining up with TRBD2. Germline assignment: CDR1 SEHNR and CDR2 FQNEAQ (reference sequence). After removal of 2 bases from V and 4 bases from J, the junction contained 8 bases not matched to a gene. There are 16 residues in the CDR3.

The chain uses TRBV5-1 and TRBJ2-3, with D unresolved. V was clipped by 7 bases and J by 0 bases, with 15 bases between them. Germline V gives CDR1 SGHRS, CDR2 YFSETQ. The CDR3 spans 15 residues. In nucleotides, the CDR3 is TGCGCCAGCTCCTCAAGCGCACCTAGCACAGATACGCAGTATTTT. This sequence encodes CASSSSAPSTDTQYF.

The chain combines TRBV7-9 with TRBJ2-1; 10 nucleotides line up with TRBD2. This CDR3 region has 14 residues. CDR1 and CDR2 from the germline V gene are SEHNR and FQNEAQ (reference sequence). V trimming: 6 bases; J trimming: 5 bases; junction bases outside the gene matches: 4. The CDR3 spells CASRTSGPDNEQFF. As DNA, the CDR3 is TGTGCCAGCAGGACTAGCGGGCCTGACAATGAGCAGTTCTTC.

The chain joins TRBV27 to TRBJ2-1; tentatively, D is TRBD1 or TRBD2 (5 bases each). V lost 8 bases to trimming and J lost 9 bases, with 14 bases between them. This CDR3 comprises 12 residues. Looked up from germline, CDR1 is MNHEY and CDR2 is SMNVEV (reference sequence). In DNA form, the CDR3 reads TGTGCCAGCGGGAACACTAGGGGTGAGCAGTTCTTC. Amino acid sequence: CASGNTRGEQFF.

The chain recombines TRBV3-1 with TRBJ2-1; 8 nucleotides agree with TRBD2. Germline loops: CDR1 LGHDT, CDR2 YNNKEL (reference sequence). V gave up 3 bases and J gave up 4 bases; unmatched junction bases: 8. The CDR3 has 16 residues. Here the CDR3 DNA reads TGTGCCAGCAGCCACAGAACGGGACTAGGATACAATGAGCAGTTCTTC. Its translation is CASSHRTGLGYNEQFF.

The gene calls are TRBV5-1 and TRBJ2-3, with D tentatively TRBD1 (6 bases). The germline V gene encodes CDR1 SGHRS and CDR2 YFSETQ. The CDR3 totals 15 residues. V was trimmed by 5 bases and J by 1 base, leaving 14 bases between them. The CDR3 spells CASRGAGKRTDTQYF. In DNA form, the CDR3 reads TGCGCCAGCAGGGGGGCGGGTAAACGCACAGATACGCAGTATTTT.

This clonotype was detected a few times. The rearrangement uses TRBV5-1 and TRBJ2-7, with 8 bases that match TRBD2. The DNA matches TRBJ2-5 better at its end, which makes the J call doubtful. This CDR3 region has 18 residues. CDR1 SGHRS and CDR2 YFSETQ come from the germline V gene. For the CDR3, the DNA is TGCGCCAGCAGCTTGGAGGGGCTTGCAGTAGCGGGAACTGAGACCCAGTACTTC. This translates into CASSLEGLAVAGTETQYF.

DNA of the CDR3: TGTGCCAGCAGCGAGGCCGGGCCGCCGCAAGAGACCCAGTACTTC. This encodes CASSEAGPPQETQYF. V is TRBV9 and J is TRBJ2-5; D unresolved. This CDR3 comprises 15 residues. Trimming pared 3 bases from V and 2 bases from J, leaving 14 bases between. CDR1 is SGDLS and CDR2 is YYNGEE in the germline V gene.

This clonotype was picked up a small number of times. This chain uses TRBV6-1 with TRBJ2-3; 8 bases line up with TRBD2. Trimming removed 3 bases from V and 6 bases from J; junction bases left unmatched: 11. The CDR3 is made up of 16 amino acids. CDR1 and CDR2 from the germline V gene are MNHNS and SASEGT. The CDR3 DNA sequence: TGTGCCAGCAGTGAGGGGGTCGGGGGGGGAGATGATACGCAGTATTTT. This codes for CASSEGVGGGDDTQYF.

The rearrangement joins TRBV7-8 to TRBJ2-7; D remains unclear. The V gene lost 5 bases and the J gene lost 5 bases, with 16 bases spanning the gap. CDR1 is SGHVS and CDR2 is FQNEAQ in the germline V gene. The CDR3 is 14 residues long. In DNA, the CDR3 is TGTGCCAGCAGCGTAGGAAGACCTGAGGACGAGCAGTACTTC. Its translation is CASSVGRPEDEQYF.

The rearrangement joins TRBV3-1 to TRBJ2-1; no clear D. The CDR3 totals 13 residues. Germline V gene lookup returns CDR1 LGHDT and CDR2 YNNKEL (reference sequence). Trimming took off 2 bases at V and 6 bases at J, with 8 bases between the two ends. The chain's CDR3 is CASSQHLSNEQFF. The CDR3 bases are TGTGCCAGCAGCCAACACCTGAGCAATGAGCAGTTCTTC.

This clonotype was counted a few times. The genes are TRBV10-3 and TRBJ2-4; 7 bases fit TRBD1. This CDR3 region has 14 residues. V lost 4 bases, J lost 6 bases, and 6 bases stayed unmatched. CDR1 and CDR2 (germline): ENHRY, SYGVKD. The CDR3 is CAISATGMGNIQYF. The CDR3 nucleotides are TGTGCCATCAGTGCGACAGGGATGGGAAACATTCAGTACTTC.

The chain has TRBV5-1 and TRBJ1-2; TRBD1 matches at 8 bases. The CDR3 extends over 13 amino acids. V was pared by 6 bases and J by 8 bases, with 9 bases of the junction left unmatched. CDR1 is SGHRS, CDR2 YFSETQ, per germline. The CDR3: CASNWGTGNGYTF. DNA for the CDR3: TGCGCCAGCAATTGGGGGACAGGTAACGGCTACACCTTC.

The V and J genes are TRBV7-2 and TRBJ2-3, with 8 bases lining up with TRBD2. Germline V CDR1 and CDR2: SGHTA, FQGNSA. Losses at the gene ends were 4 bases for V and 6 bases for J; bases not matched to a gene: 3. This CDR3 region has 13 residues. The CDR3 region is CASSSQRGDTQYF. The DNA for the CDR3 is TGTGCCAGCAGCTCACAGCGGGGGGATACGCAGTATTTT.

A remark on this clonotype: A much larger clone sits a single nucleotide away, making a read error possible. The chain joins TRBV12-3 or TRBV12-4 to TRBJ2-1; 8 bases are a match to TRBD2. The last part of the DNA fits TRBJ2-7 better; the J call may be wrong. The CDR3 is 14 amino acids. CDR3 sequence: CASRASGSYNEQYF. In DNA form, the CDR3 reads TGTGCCAGCAGGGCTAGCGGGTCCTACAATGAGCAGTACTTC.

The V gene is TRBV10-3, the J gene TRBJ1-4; D remains ambiguous. This CDR3 is built from 13 residues. Germline V gene sequence: CDR1 ENHRY, CDR2 SYGVKD. Trimming took 3 bases from V and 5 from J, leaving 7 bases between them. This chain's CDR3 is CAISDGENEKLFF. The CDR3 DNA reads as TGTGCCATCAGTGACGGTGAAAATGAAAAACTGTTTTTT.

The chain carries TRBV20-1 and TRBJ2-1; 8 nucleotides align to TRBD2. Germline CDR1 and CDR2: DFQATT and SNEGSKA (reference sequence). Germline trimming cut 6 bases from V and 6 bases from J; bases unmatched to any gene: 13. The CDR3 is 15 amino acids. CDR3 loop: CSADPRTSGSNEQFF. CDR3 DNA: TGCAGTGCCGACCCCCGAACCAGCGGGAGCAATGAGCAGTTCTTC.

This clonotype has a handful of counts. This chain links TRBV12-3 or TRBV12-4 with TRBJ2-7; TRBD2 matches at 9 bases. The CDR3 has 16 residues. Trimming cost V 3 bases and J 0 bases; bases outside gene matches: 6. The CDR3 DNA reads TGTGCCAGCAGTTTGGCGGGAGGGTTGAGCTCCTACGAGCAGTACTTC. It translates to CASSLAGGLSSYEQYF.

The chain links TRBV29-1 to TRBJ2-2, with no clear D. V gave up 5 bases and J gave up 4 bases, with 5 bases separating them. The CDR3 has 11 residues. Looked up from germline, CDR1 is SQVTM and CDR2 is ANQGSEA. In DNA form, the CDR3 reads TGCAGCGTTCCCAGCACCGGGGAGCTGTTTTTT. Its protein is CSVPSTGELFF.

This clonotype was seen ten or more times. An end of the junction differs from the germline gene, which may be a read error. This chain uses TRBV5-1 with TRBJ1-1, with D perhaps TRBD1 (6 bases). The CDR3 covers 14 residues. Germline values: CDR1 SGHRS, CDR2 YFSETQ. The CDR3 DNA follows: TGTGCCAGCAGCTTGGGCGGGGGCAACACTGAAGCTTTCTTT. Protein sequence: CASSLGGGNTEAFF.

This rearrangement joins TRBV29-1 to TRBJ2-7; no clear D gene. This CDR3 is built from 12 residues. The ends were cut back, 5 bases at V and 0 bases at J, with 8 bases in the middle. Germline CDR1 SQVTM, CDR2 ANQGSEA. The CDR3 region has the DNA TGCAGCGTTATCCTAGGCTCCTACGAGCAGTACTTC. Its protein is CSVILGSYEQYF.

This clonotype was detected only a few times. The V gene is TRBV6-6, the J gene TRBJ1-6; D call uncertain. CDR3 size: 14 residues. From germline, CDR1 is MNHNY and CDR2 SVGAGI (reference sequence). V shed 5 bases and J shed 3 bases, with 8 bases lying between them. The CDR3 coding sequence is TGTGCCAGCAGTCGGATAGTCTATAATTCACCCCTCCACTTT. This gives the protein CASSRIVYNSPLHF.